The 27 T cell receptor beta chains presented below share a single source sample, sequenced in a study of T cells in Graves' hyperthyroidism and ophthalmopathy (dated by TCRdb to the late 2010s). The receptor library was made with multiplex PCR. Sequencing was performed on an Illumina HiSeq 2000. TCR beta CDR3 regions were amplified from RNA transcripts. A first-round RT-PCR of the TCR CDR3 used the HTBI primer set with the Qiagen OneStep RT-PCR kit. Starting from the raw public reads, TCRdb applied fastp trimming at Q25, assembled clones with MiXCR and retained in-frame beta chains. Here each entry gathers all rows of one CDR3 protein and keeps the most common genes and DNA. Within this sample are roughly 740,000 distinct CDR3 sequences, with about a sixth of them counted one time only. Approximately 8% of the sample lies in the top ten. Input material: blood. The origin of the receptors is a man between 18 and 35 years old with Graves' hyperthyroidism.

This clonotype has more than one count but fewer than ten. This chain joins TRBV27 and TRBJ1-6; possible D gene TRBD1, 5 bases. V lost 2 bases to trimming and J lost 5 bases, with 10 bases between them. The CDR3 totals 15 residues. Germline assignment: CDR1 MNHEY and CDR2 SMNVEV (reference sequence). The CDR3 sequence: CASSLDGGDNSPLHF. The CDR3 nucleotides read TGTGCCAGCAGTTTAGACGGGGGAGATAATTCACCCCTCCACTTT.

This rearrangement joins TRBV5-1 to TRBJ2-7; D remains unclear. The CDR3 spans 14 residues. Germline-derived CDR1 and CDR2 are SGHRS and YFSETQ. V was clipped by 4 bases and J by 5 bases, with 16 bases between them. The CDR3 DNA follows: TGCGCCAGCAGCCGCGACGGGCCTATGGACGAGCAGTACTTC. This gives the protein CASSRDGPMDEQYF.

This clonotype turned up a few times. The rearrangement uses TRBV5-1 and TRBJ1-1; weak D call: TRBD1 (6 bases). Between the trimmed V and J ends, which lost 1 base and 3 bases, there was a span of 10 bases. Germline loops: CDR1 SGHRS, CDR2 YFSETQ. The CDR3 is made up of 14 amino acids. The CDR3 loop is CASSLTGMDTEAFF. Written as DNA, the CDR3 is TGCGCCAGCAGCTTGACAGGGATGGACACTGAAGCTTTCTTT. The entire variable domain, with the rest obtained from reference TRBV5-1 and TRBJ1-1, is as follows: KAGVTQTPRYLIKTRGQQVTLSCSPISGHRSVSWYQQTPGQGLQFLFEYFSETQRNKGNFPGRFSGRQFSNSRSEMNVSTLELGDSALYLCASSLTGMDTEAFFGQGTRLTVV.

This clonotype was picked up many times. The chain's CDR3 is CSARAGGPYNEQFF. As DNA, the CDR3 is TGCAGTGCTAGGGCGGGAGGGCCGTACAATGAGCAGTTCTTC. The V call is TRBV20-1, the J call TRBJ2-1, with 9 bases that match TRBD2. The CDR3 spans 14 residues. CDR1 DFQATT and CDR2 SNEGSKA come from the germline V gene (reference sequence). The V segment lost 3 bases and the J segment 4 bases; nucleotides outside the gene matches: 4.

This clonotype appeared many times. The J gene is TRBJ1-2, the V gene TRBV6-2 or TRBV6-3, with unresolved D. The V gene lost 5 bases and the J gene lost 6 bases, with 13 bases spanning the gap. The CDR3 consists of 13 residues. CDR1 and CDR2 (germline): MNHEY, SVGEGT. CDR3 sequence (DNA): TGTGCCAGCAGTCACCCGATTAGGGATGGCTACACCTTC. It translates to CASSHPIRDGYTF.

This clonotype occurred a few times. The chain carries TRBV24-1 and TRBJ1-2; D is perhaps TRBD1 (6 bases). From germline, CDR1 is KGHDR and CDR2 SFDVKD. This CDR3 is 12 amino acids long. Trimming cost V 9 bases and J 8 bases, with 15 bases left between them. CDR3 loop: CATSTGQMGYTF. CDR3 bases: TGTGCCACCTCTACTGGACAGATGGGCTACACCTTC.

This clonotype was observed a few times. The rearrangement joins TRBV20-1 to TRBJ2-7; 7 nucleotides align to TRBD1. The CDR3 is 13 amino acids. The V gene end was trimmed by 7 bases and the J gene end by 4 bases; junction bases not matched to a gene: 10. Germline CDR1 reads DFQATT; CDR2 reads SNEGSKA (reference sequence). In nucleotides, the CDR3 is TGCAGTGTTCCGGGACAGCGACTATACGAGCAGTACTTC. Amino acids: CSVPGQRLYEQYF.

The rearrangement joins TRBV15 to TRBJ2-2; D might be TRBD2 (6 bases). CDR3 size: 15 residues. Germline V gene sequence: CDR1 LNHNV, CDR2 YYDKDF (reference sequence). The germline V and J ends were trimmed by 1 base and 2 bases, with 8 bases remaining between them. CDR3 in amino acids: CATSRGDFNTGELFF. DNA for the CDR3: TGTGCCACCAGCAGAGGGGACTTTAACACCGGGGAGCTGTTTTTT.

This clonotype appeared a few times. J is TRBJ2-1 and V is TRBV20-1; possibly TRBD1 or TRBD2 for D (5 bases each). The V gene lost 0 bases and the J gene lost 10 bases, with 25 bases spanning the gap. The CDR3 runs 17 residues. CDR1 DFQATT and CDR2 SNEGSKA come from the germline V gene (reference sequence). CDR3 residues: CSARDPRGVRASDEQFF. As DNA, the CDR3 is TGCAGTGCTAGAGATCCCAGAGGGGTGAGGGCCTCGGACGAGCAGTTCTTC.

The gene calls are TRBV13 and TRBJ1-4; the D gene is possibly TRBD1 (6 bases). Germline V gene data show CDR1 as PRHDT and CDR2 as FYEKMQ (reference sequence). V shed 4 bases and J shed 6 bases, with 9 bases lying between them. The CDR3 sequence is 13 residues long. The CDR3 sequence is CASSSRGHEKLFF. The CDR3 DNA reads TGTGCCAGCAGCTCACGGGGGCATGAAAAACTGTTTTTT. Complete variable domain (other parts from reference TRBV13 and TRBJ1-4): AAGVIQSPRHLIKEKRETATLKCYPIPRHDTVYWYQQGPGQDPQFLISFYEKMQSDKGSIPDRFSAQQFSDYHSELNMSSLELGDSALYFCASSSRGHEKLFFGSGTQLSVL.

J is TRBJ2-1 and V is TRBV9; D is uncertain. This CDR3 has 13 residues. Looked up from germline, CDR1 is SGDLS and CDR2 is YYNGEE. The V and J ends lost 4 bases and 9 bases respectively, with 14 bases between them. CDR3 bases: TGTGCCAGCAGCCCACAACCGACCCGTGAGCAGTTCTTC. Its protein product is CASSPQPTREQFF. Based on the CDR3 plus reference TRBV9 and TRBJ2-1, the full variable domain is DSGVTQTPKHLITATGQRVTLRCSPRSGDLSVYWYQQSLDQGLQFLIQYYNGEERAKGNILERFSAQQFPDLHSELNLSSLELGDSALYFCASSPQPTREQFFGPGTRLTVL.

This clonotype was counted many times. V gene TRBV7-9 combines with J gene TRBJ2-7; D ambiguous. The V end lost 7 bases, the J end lost 2 bases, and 12 bases lay between the germline ends. The germline V gene encodes CDR1 SEHNR and CDR2 FQNEAQ (reference sequence). CDR3 length: 13 amino acids. The CDR3 DNA follows: TGTGCCAGCACCCGGGCCCCAACCTACGAGCAGTACTTC. The encoded protein is CASTRAPTYEQYF.

This clonotype showed up many times. V and J are TRBV24-1 and TRBJ2-1; 10 nucleotides align to TRBD2. CDR1 and CDR2 (germline): KGHDR, SFDVKD. The CDR3 sequence is 15 residues long. V lost 6 bases, J lost 3 bases, and 4 bases stayed unmatched. Written as DNA, the CDR3 is TGTGCCACCAGTTCTCTAGCGGGAGTCTACAATGAGCAGTTCTTC. Encoded protein: CATSSLAGVYNEQFF.

This clonotype showed up many times. The genes are TRBV27 and TRBJ2-7; tentatively, D is TRBD2 (5 bases). Germline V gene sequence: CDR1 MNHEY, CDR2 SMNVEV (reference sequence). The V and J ends lost 2 bases and 5 bases respectively, with 13 bases between them. This CDR3 is built from 14 residues. CDR3 nucleotide sequence: TGTGCCAGCAGTTTAAGGGCACTAGTCGACGAGCAGTACTTC. Translating gives CASSLRALVDEQYF.

This clonotype showed up many times. The chain joins TRBV28 to TRBJ2-7; maybe TRBD1 (6 bases). The CDR3 covers 13 residues. Per the germline V gene, CDR1 is MDHEN and CDR2 is SYDVKM. Trimming shortened V by 3 bases and J by 2 bases, and 8 bases separated the two germline ends. The chain's CDR3 is CASSLDRTYEQYF. The DNA for the CDR3 is TGTGCCAGCAGTTTGGACAGAACCTACGAGCAGTACTTC.

This clonotype occurred a few times. The chain has TRBV20-1 and TRBJ2-7, with 7 bases fitting TRBD1. CDR3 size: 16 residues. With 1 base clipped from V and 3 bases from J, the junction kept 12 bases outside the gene matches. Germline values: CDR1 DFQATT, CDR2 SNEGSKA (reference sequence). The CDR3 is CSARATAATGFYEQYF. The CDR3 DNA sequence: TGCAGTGCTAGAGCTACCGCCGCGACAGGGTTCTACGAGCAGTACTTC.

This clonotype appeared a few times. The chain has TRBV28 and TRBJ2-7; unclear D gene. V lost 4 bases and J lost 6, with 10 bases in between. The CDR3 has 12 residues. Germline lookup yields CDR1 MDHEN and CDR2 SYDVKM. Here the CDR3 DNA reads TGTGCCAGCAGTTCCAACCCCTGCGAGCAGTACTTC. Its translation: CASSSNPCEQYF.

The rearrangement joins TRBV5-1 to TRBJ2-6; 9 bases align to TRBD1. Per the germline V gene, CDR1 is SGHRS and CDR2 is YFSETQ. This CDR3 region has 17 residues. The ends lost 1 base at V and 0 bases at J; junction bases unmatched: 2. CDR3 nucleotides: TGCGCCAGCAGCTTGACAGGGGGCGCCTCTGGGGCCAACGTCCTGACTTTC. Encoded protein: CASSLTGGASGANVLTF.

The chain couples TRBV28 to TRBJ1-4, with TRBD1 matching 7 bases. With 6 bases clipped from V and 8 bases from J, the junction kept 9 bases outside the gene matches. Looked up from germline, CDR1 is MDHEN and CDR2 is SYDVKM. The CDR3 runs 14 residues. CDR3 in DNA: TGTGCCAGCAGCCCGGGACAGATGAGAGAAAAACTGTTTTTT. Its protein product is CASSPGQMREKLFF. Full variable domain (missing parts from reference TRBV28 and TRBJ1-4): DVKVTQSSRYLVKRTGEKVFLECVQDMDHENMFWYRQDPGLGLRLIYFSYDVKMKEKGDIPEGYSVSREKKERFSLILESASTNQTSMYLCASSPGQMREKLFFGSGTQLSVL.

There are many counts of this clonotype. In DNA, the CDR3 is TGTGCCAGCAGTTTAGTGGGACTAGCGGGAGGTAGGAGCTCCTACGAGCAGTACTTC. Its translation is CASSLVGLAGGRSSYEQYF. This chain joins TRBV27 and TRBJ2-7, with 15 bases matching TRBD2. With V trimmed by 2 bases and J by 0 bases, 8 bases remained unmatched. This CDR3 comprises 19 residues. Looked up from germline, CDR1 is MNHEY and CDR2 is SMNVEV (reference sequence).

The rearrangement links TRBV3-1 to TRBJ1-1; 10 positions match TRBD1. Germline V lookup: CDR1 LGHDT, CDR2 YNNKEL (reference sequence). V was pared by 1 base and J by 10 bases, with 9 bases of the junction left unmatched. The CDR3 extends over 15 amino acids. CDR3 DNA sequence: TGTGCCAGCAGCCAAGGTGGGACAGGGGAACGTGGAGCTTTCTTT. Protein product: CASSQGGTGERGAFF.

Only a few counts were recorded for this clonotype. This chain connects TRBV7-9 to TRBJ2-3; perhaps D is TRBD1 or TRBD2 (6 bases each). V lost 7 bases and J 2 bases, leaving 16 bases between the germline ends. CDR1 SEHNR and CDR2 FQNEAQ come from the germline V gene (reference sequence). This CDR3 contains 15 residues. CDR3: CASIPAGGFTDTQYF. The CDR3 DNA reads TGTGCCAGCATACCCGCCGGGGGCTTCACAGATACGCAGTATTTT.

The V call is TRBV20-1, the J call TRBJ2-1, with 12 bases fitting TRBD2. V shed 6 bases and J 9 bases; nucleotides not matched to a gene: 9. The CDR3 loop spans 14 amino acids. Germline assignment: CDR1 DFQATT and CDR2 SNEGSKA (reference sequence). This CDR3 is CSASRLAGASEQFF. The CDR3 DNA is TGCAGTGCCAGTCGACTAGCGGGAGCCAGTGAGCAGTTCTTC.

This clonotype has at least ten counts. The rearrangement uses TRBV4-1 and TRBJ1-1; 7 nucleotides match TRBD1. This CDR3 comprises 17 residues. J gave up 4 bases and V 0 bases, and 11 bases lay outside the gene matches. Germline V CDR1 and CDR2: MGHRA, YSYEKL. The chain's CDR3 is CASSQEPPTGIGTEAFF. CDR3 nucleotide sequence: TGCGCCAGCAGCCAAGAACCCCCGACAGGGATAGGCACTGAAGCTTTCTTT.

Many counts were recorded for this clonotype. The chain is built from TRBV28 and TRBJ2-4, with D possibly being TRBD1 or TRBD2 (6 bases each). The germline CDR1 and CDR2 sequences are MDHEN and SYDVKM. The CDR3 has 15 residues. Trimming shortened V by 6 bases and J by 2 bases, and 14 bases separated the two germline ends. The CDR3 DNA follows: TGTGCCAGCAGCCCTCCGGGGGCGTCCAAAAACATTCAGTACTTC. The encoded protein is CASSPPGASKNIQYF. Full variable domain (remainder filled in from reference TRBV28 and TRBJ2-4): DVKVTQSSRYLVKRTGEKVFLECVQDMDHENMFWYRQDPGLGLRLIYFSYDVKMKEKGDIPEGYSVSREKKERFSLILESASTNQTSMYLCASSPPGASKNIQYFGAGTRLSVL.

This clonotype has a handful of counts. Given the absence of the conserved phenylalanine or tryptophan at the CDR3 end, a read error is likely. The J gene is TRBJ2-7, the V gene TRBV29-1, with TRBD1 as a possible D gene (6 bases). Looked up from germline, CDR1 is SQVTM and CDR2 is ANQGSEA. This CDR3 region has 13 residues. With 4 bases removed from V and 2 bases from J, the gap between germline ends came to 12 bases. The CDR3 DNA reads as TGCAGCGTTGCGAGGGGGATTGCCTACGAGCAGTACCTC. It codes for CSVARGIAYEQYL.

The CDR3 DNA reads TGCAGTGCTAGAGATCAAGGCCTAGCGGGCACTAGCACAGATACGCAGTATTTT. Protein product: CSARDQGLAGTSTDTQYF. The gene calls are TRBV20-1 and TRBJ2-3, with 8 nucleotides matching TRBD2. Germline V lookup: CDR1 DFQATT, CDR2 SNEGSKA (reference sequence). The V and J ends lost 0 bases and 0 bases, in that order; junction bases with no gene match: 11. CDR3 size: 18 residues.